The present T cell receptor beta chain was sequenced within a study of post-analysis software for immune sequencing data (dated by TCRdb to the mid-2010s). The study in broad terms: Recorded disease courses included relapsing-remitting, secondary progressive and progressive-relapsing multiple sclerosis, with some patients lacking subtype annotation. A subset of samples was prepared in parallel using single-end sample barcoding, then pooled and co-amplified after Illumina adapter ligation. The patient repertoires were set against 10 to 11 previously published healthy control repertoires from donors whose ages ranged from roughly 6 to 26 years.

General conclusions and limits of the study: The multiple sclerosis patient group was slightly younger than the control group. Direct clustering with F measure revealed strong co-clustering of samples prepared in the same batch, which led to a batch-effect correction. Significantly lower normalized Chao1 diversity was found in multiple sclerosis patients than in controls, suggesting substantial peripheral T-cell clonal expansion. A handful of TRBV segments, including TRBV5-6, TRBV5-1 and TRBV20-1, were significantly more frequent in patients than controls.

Cut back by 4 bases and 5 bases, the V and J ends lie 20 bases apart. CDR1 and CDR2 were assigned from the germline V gene as MRHNA and SNTAGT. The CDR3 measures 16 amino acids from cysteine to phenylalanine. Kept here is only the CDR3 DNA, which spans 48 bases and is read in frame from base 1. Receptor libraries were prepared by PCR. These reads were obtained on an Illumina HiSeq 2500. Unique molecular identifiers were incorporated into TCR beta cDNA libraries to reduce PCR and sequencing biases. Every 1 to 10 million input T cells yielded approximately 500,000 cDNA molecules, meaning each molecule approximated one T cell. The patient libraries were prepared and sequenced with the same protocol used for the earlier healthy control dataset. Within a given batch, samples were prepared together, multiplexed and sequenced on the same HiSeq lane. Per the original workflow: Raw barcoded reads were processed with MIGEC, discarding single-read molecular identifier groups before consensus assembly and CDR3 extraction. VDJtools was used for post-analysis of the clonotype tables, and diversity was normalized by down-sampling every dataset to the size of the smallest sample. In repertoire overlap clustering, CDR3 amino acid sequences, but not nucleotide sequences, were matched to correct batch-related cross-sample contamination. TCRdb reprocessing: public reads trimmed at Q25 with fastp, clones called with MiXCR, in-frame beta chains kept. Rows with one shared CDR3 protein collapse into an entry with the most common genes and DNA. The V and J calls here are based on TCRdb, not the publication. The sample table lists around 400,000 distinct CDR3 sequences, roughly 35% of them with a count of one. The ten largest clones represent 13% of the sample.

For this clonotype: The antigen it recognizes is unknown. No qualities accompany the bases; no much larger clone lies one base away.

To demonstrate the VDJtools post-analysis software, the study profiled TCR beta repertoires from the peripheral blood of about a dozen young patients with multiple sclerosis. Multiple sclerosis patients were children and adolescents aged roughly 6 to 17 years. The sequence links TRBV6-4 to TRBJ2-5; a tentative D call is TRBD2 (6 bases match). The sequenced material came from blood. The TCR comes from a girl aged 5-17 years with multiple sclerosis. The nucleotide sequence is TGTGCCAGCAGTGGGGACTGGCGGGGACTCGAGGAGACCCAGTACTTC. The encoded protein is CASSGDWRGLEETQYF.